Given below is one T cell receptor beta chain in context. The data are from a study of blood T cell repertoires in COVID-19. Across the whole study: Specimens from acute and convalescent COVID-19 originated in the United States, Italy and Spain.

The data were produced by immunoSEQ multiplex PCR, yet TCRdb's version contains in-frame clones alone and is incomplete. The sample records around 300,000 clones, over 80% being singletons. The CDR3 length is 15 residues. Trimming cost V 5 bases and J 2 bases; bases outside gene matches: 7. The V gene's germline CDR1 is LNHDA and CDR2 SQIVND (reference sequence). The clonotype originates from a woman aged 45-65 years with COVID-19, enrolled during active disease. The chain recombines TRBV19 with TRBJ2-7, with 9 bases aligning to TRBD1. Input material: peripheral blood. CDR3 loop: CASSPAGTGPYEQYF. As DNA, the CDR3 is TGTGCCAGTAGTCCCGCCGGGACAGGGCCCTACGAGCAGTACTTC.